This T cell receptor beta chain comes out of a study of blood T cell repertoires in COVID-19. Across the study: Sample material is recorded as cDNA or gDNA derived from T cells, B-cell-depleted T cells, or PBMCs.

This clone was seen a single time. Only in-frame clones appear in the TCRdb table, and some are missing; sequencing was by immunoSEQ multiplex PCR. The sample includes 230,000 or so clones, 87% of them seen just once. CDR3 length equals 16 residues. Trimming took 8 bases from V and 1 from J, leaving 17 bases between them. CDR1 is KGHSH, CDR2 LQKENI, per germline. This chain uses TRBV18 with TRBJ1-4; D perhaps matches TRBD1 (6 bases). The source is a middle-aged man with active or convalescent COVID-19. The sample taken for sequencing was peripheral blood. CDR3 nucleotide sequence: TGTGCCAGCGGCTCCCTACTACAGGGAACTAATGAAAAACTGTTTTTT. Protein: CASGSLLQGTNEKLFF.